Sequencing of this T cell receptor beta chain was carried out in a study of cytomegalovirus exposure and HLA in healthy donors. Primers: 60 Vbeta forward and 13 Jbeta reverse. The data were produced by immunoSEQ multiplex PCR, yet TCRdb's version contains in-frame clones alone and is incomplete. This table lists about 200,000 clones. Losses at the gene ends were 1 base for V and 5 bases for J; bases not matched to a gene: 10. The length of the CDR3 is 17 residues. CDR1 and CDR2 from the germline V gene are SGHVS and FNYEAQ. The study, taken as a whole, reports: Most TCR beta V segments were productive about 87% or about 30% of the time in an earlier analysis. Donors belonging to an Asian-associated ancestry cluster reportedly showed fewer N-insertions in productive TCRs than the 666-donor mean, according to what a later analysis found. Immune exposure information available was restricted to CMV serostatus. Most observed TCR sequences were rare, whereas some public TCRs were detected in many donors.

With regard to this clone: Its antigen remains unknown.

The chain uses TRBV7-6 and TRBJ2-3, with 9 bases fitting TRBD2. This clonotype was sampled from a man aged 25 to 40 in good health and CMV-seronegative. Sequencing input: PBMCs. The CDR3 DNA reads TGTGCCAGCAGCTTAGTACTAGCGGGTCGAGGGGGAGATACGCAGTATTTT. Protein product: CASSLVLAGRGGDTQYF.